This T cell receptor beta chain originates from a study of a mutant IDH1 vaccine in newly diagnosed glioma. Across the study: Averaging around 40 years of age, treated patients were roughly 60% male and approximately 40% female. The therapy given earlier, which was standard therapy, consisted of radiotherapy, temozolomide, or both, and most of the patients received both. The study, taken as a whole, reports: There seemed to be no relation between pseudoprogression and changes in top peripheral T cell clonotypes.

V dropped 5 bases and J dropped 0 bases, with 11 bases sitting between them. The CDR3 covers 15 residues. The germline CDR1 and CDR2 sequences are MNHEY and SVGAGI. On this clone itself: What it binds is not known.

TCRdb's copy holds only in-frame clones and misses some; the assay was immunoSEQ multiplex PCR. The sample consists of tens of thousands of clones, 80% to 90% of them appearing once. Time point denoted: baseline, week 1 (first vaccination visit). The treatment is: pre-vaccination baseline after standard-of-care therapy. Newly diagnosed WHO grade 3 or 4 IDH1-mutant, ATRX-lost astrocytomas were identified in the donors. This clonotype originated in a man aged 35 to 55 with glioma. The sequencing here drew on PBMCs, taken from a glioma patient treated with radiotherapy, temozolomide or both. The V gene is TRBV6-5, the J gene TRBJ1-3; TRBD1 might be the D (6 bases). The CDR3, as DNA: TGTGCCAGCAGTATAGACAGGTTCTCTGGAAACACCATATATTTT. It translates to CASSIDRFSGNTIYF.